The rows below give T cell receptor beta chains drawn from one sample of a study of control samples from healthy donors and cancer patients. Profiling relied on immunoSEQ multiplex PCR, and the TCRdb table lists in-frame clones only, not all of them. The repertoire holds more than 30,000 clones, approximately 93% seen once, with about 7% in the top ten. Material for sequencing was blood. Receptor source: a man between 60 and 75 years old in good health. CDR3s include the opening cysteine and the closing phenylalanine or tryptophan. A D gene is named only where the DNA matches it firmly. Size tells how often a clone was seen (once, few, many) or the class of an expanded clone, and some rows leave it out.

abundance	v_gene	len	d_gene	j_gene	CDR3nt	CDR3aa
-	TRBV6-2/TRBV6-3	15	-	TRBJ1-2	TGTGCCAGCAGGCCTACAGGGAAAACTAACTATGGCTACACCTTC	CASRPTGKTNYGYTF
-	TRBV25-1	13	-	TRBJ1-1	TGTGCCAGCAGTGGGTCCGGGTACACTGAAGCTTTCTTT	CASSGSGYTEAFF
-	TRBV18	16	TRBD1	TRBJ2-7	TGTGCCAGCTCACTTTCAAGCCTACAGGGGGCCTACGAGCAGTACTTC	CASSLSSLQGAYEQYF
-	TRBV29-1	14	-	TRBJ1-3	TGCAGCGTTGCACAGGGCCTCGGAGGAAACACCATATATTTT	CSVAQGLGGNTIYF
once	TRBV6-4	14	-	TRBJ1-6	TGTGCCAGCAGTGTTAGCCCAGGCAATTCACCCCTCCACTTT	CASSVSPGNSPLHF
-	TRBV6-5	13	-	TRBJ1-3	TGTGCCAGCATGGGTTTTTCTGGAAACACCATATATTTT	CASMGFSGNTIYF
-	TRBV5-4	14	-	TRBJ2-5	TGTGCCAGCAGCTTGGGAAGCAGCCAAGAGACCCAGTACTTC	CASSLGSSQETQYF
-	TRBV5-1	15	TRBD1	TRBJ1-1	TGCGCCAGCAGCTTGGATGGGACAGGGGGCGTTGAAGCTTTCTTT	CASSLDGTGGVEAFF
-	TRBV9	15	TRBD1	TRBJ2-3	TGTGCCAGCAGCGTCCGGGACAGGGGAGGAGATACGCAGTATTTT	CASSVRDRGGDTQYF
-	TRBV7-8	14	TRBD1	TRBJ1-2	TGTGCCAGCAGACCCGCCGGGACAGGGTATGGCTACACCTTC	CASRPAGTGYGYTF
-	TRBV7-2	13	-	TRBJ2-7	TGTGCCAGCAGCTTAGCGGGGGTCTACGAGCAGTACTTC	CASSLAGVYEQYF
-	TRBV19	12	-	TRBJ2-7	TGTGCCAGTAGTTCCGTGGGGAACGAGCAGTACTTC	CASSSVGNEQYF
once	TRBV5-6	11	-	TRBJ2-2	TGTGCCAGCAGCTTGTCCGGGGAGCTGTTTTTT	CASSLSGELFF
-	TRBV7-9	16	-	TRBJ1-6	TGTGCCAGCAGTTCAATCCCGTTCGGAAGGGATTCACCCCTCCACTTT	CASSSIPFGRDSPLHF
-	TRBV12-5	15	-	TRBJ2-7	TGTGCTAGTGCCCTACACCTCCGGCTAGCAGGACCGCAGTACTTC	CASALHLRLAGPQYF
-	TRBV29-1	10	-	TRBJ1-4	TGCAGCGCTGGAGATGAAAAACTGTTTTTT	CSAGDEKLFF
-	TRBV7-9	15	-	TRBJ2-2	TGTGCCAGCCGCACCTTCGGGACAATCACCGGGGAGCTGTTTTTT	CASRTFGTITGELFF
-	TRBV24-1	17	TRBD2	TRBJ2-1	TGTGCCACCAGTGACCCCCGACTAGCGGGGGGGCTAAATGAGCAGTTCTTC	CATSDPRLAGGLNEQFF
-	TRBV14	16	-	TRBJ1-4	TGTGCCAGCAGCCAAGGAATACAGAGGGATAATGAAAAACTGTTTTTT	CASSQGIQRDNEKLFF
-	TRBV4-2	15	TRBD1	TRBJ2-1	TGTGCCAGCAGCCAAACCGGGACAGGGGTCAATGAGCAGTTCTTC	CASSQTGTGVNEQFF
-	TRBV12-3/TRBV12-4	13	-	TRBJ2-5	TGTGCCAGTCGTAGGGGTTTTTTAGAGACCCAGTACTTC	CASRRGFLETQYF
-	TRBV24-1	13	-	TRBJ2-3	TGTGCCACCAGTGATTCGGGCACAGATACGCAGTATTTT	CATSDSGTDTQYF
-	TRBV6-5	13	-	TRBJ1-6	TGTGCCAGCAGTTTGCAGTATAATTCACCCCTCCACTTT	CASSLQYNSPLHF
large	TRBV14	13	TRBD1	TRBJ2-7	TGTGCCAGCTGGGACAGCTTATCCTACGAGCAGTACTTC	CASWDSLSYEQYF